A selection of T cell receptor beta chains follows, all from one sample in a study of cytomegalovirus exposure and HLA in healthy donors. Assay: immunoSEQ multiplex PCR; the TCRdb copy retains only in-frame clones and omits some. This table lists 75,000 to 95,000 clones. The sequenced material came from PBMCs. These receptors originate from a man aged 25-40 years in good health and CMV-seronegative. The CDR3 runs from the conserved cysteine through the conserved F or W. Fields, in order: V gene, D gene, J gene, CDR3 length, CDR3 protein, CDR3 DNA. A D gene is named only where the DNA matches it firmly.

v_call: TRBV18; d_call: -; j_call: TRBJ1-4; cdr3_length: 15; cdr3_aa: CASSQQVVTNEKLFF; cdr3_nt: TGTGCCAGCTCACAACAGGTGGTAACTAATGAAAAACTGTTTTTT
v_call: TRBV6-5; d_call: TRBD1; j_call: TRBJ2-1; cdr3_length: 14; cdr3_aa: CASSRGQGSHEQFF; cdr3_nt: TGTGCCAGCAGCCGGGGACAGGGGTCGCATGAGCAGTTCTTC
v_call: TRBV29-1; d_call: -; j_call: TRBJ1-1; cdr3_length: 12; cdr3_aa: CSLLPKGTEAFF; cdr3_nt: TGCAGCCTATTACCCAAGGGGACTGAAGCTTTCTTT
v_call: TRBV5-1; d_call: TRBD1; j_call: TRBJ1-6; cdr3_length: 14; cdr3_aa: CASSGRQGVSPLHF; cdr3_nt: TGCGCCAGCAGCGGGAGACAGGGGGTCTCACCCCTCCACTTT
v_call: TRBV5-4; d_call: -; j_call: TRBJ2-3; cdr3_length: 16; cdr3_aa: CASSSLAGISTDTQYF; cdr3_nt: TGTGCCAGCAGCAGCCTTGCGGGAATTAGCACAGATACGCAGTATTTT
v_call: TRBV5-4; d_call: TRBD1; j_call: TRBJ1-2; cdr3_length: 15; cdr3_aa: CASSLDGQGGYGYTF; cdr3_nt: TGTGCCAGCAGCTTGGACGGACAGGGGGGATATGGCTACACCTTC
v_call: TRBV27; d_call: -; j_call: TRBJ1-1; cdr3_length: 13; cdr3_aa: CASSVSDGSEAFF; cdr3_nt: TGTGCCAGCAGTGTGAGTGACGGGAGTGAAGCTTTCTTT
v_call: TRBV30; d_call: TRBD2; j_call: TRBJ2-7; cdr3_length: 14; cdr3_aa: CAWGRKRGPYEQYF; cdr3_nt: TGTGCCTGGGGGAGGAAGCGGGGGCCCTACGAGCAGTACTTC
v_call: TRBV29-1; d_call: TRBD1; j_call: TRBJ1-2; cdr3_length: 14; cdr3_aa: CSVDDRGVVYGYTF; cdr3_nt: TGCAGCGTTGACGACAGGGGGGTTGTCTATGGCTACACCTTC
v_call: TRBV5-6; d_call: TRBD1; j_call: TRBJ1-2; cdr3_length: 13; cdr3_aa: CASSPTGGDGYTF; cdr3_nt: TGTGCCAGCAGCCCCACAGGGGGCGATGGCTACACCTTC
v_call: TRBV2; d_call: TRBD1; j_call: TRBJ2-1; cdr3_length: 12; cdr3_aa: CASKDREGEQFF; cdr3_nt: TGTGCCAGCAAGGACAGGGAAGGTGAGCAGTTCTTC